This record looks at one T cell receptor (beta chain) sequence and its context. Among all donors, each was a healthy Caucasian. TCRdb reprocessed the 5' RACE reads via MiXCR and lists one record per CDR3 protein. The data show 1.5 million or so distinct CDR3 sequences, roughly a third seen once. The length of the CDR3 is 16 residues. In germline, CDR1 is MGHRA, CDR2 YSYEKL. V was trimmed by 1 base and J by 1 base, leaving 10 bases between them. The data stem from a study of identical twins. The sequence was obtained from a newborn girl in good health. The material sequenced was cord blood. The chain couples TRBV4-1 to TRBJ2-2; the D is unclear. The CDR3 DNA follows: TGCGCCAGCAGCCAAGTTTTTTTATTGAACACCGGGGAGCTGTTTTTT. It specifies CASSQVFLLNTGELFF.